These 7 T cell receptor beta chains were all obtained from the same sample, sequenced in a study of T cell repertoires in cytomegalovirus infection. TCRdb passed the reads through MiXCR, listing each CDR3 protein once. The sample carries around 300,000 distinct CDR3 sequences, roughly 26% recorded once. Material for sequencing was PBMCs. All receptors derive from a human donor in good health (CMV status not recorded). Some clones in this sample may be carry-over from other donors' samples.

This clonotype turned up a few times. V and J are TRBV28 and TRBJ2-3, with TRBD2 identical over 8 bases. The V gene's germline CDR1 is MDHEN and CDR2 SYDVKM. This CDR3 is built from 19 residues. V shed 7 bases and J 2 bases; nucleotides not matched to a gene: 20. CDR3 sequence reads: CASTPLVAGPLKNTDTQYF. For the CDR3, the DNA is TGTGCCAGCACTCCATTAGTAGCGGGGCCCCTAAAAAACACAGATACGCAGTATTTT.

This clonotype was seen ten or more times. The chain is built from TRBV11-3 and TRBJ2-1; D may correspond to TRBD1 or TRBD2 (6 bases each). The CDR3 is 16 amino acids. Deletions cut 1 base from V and 4 bases from J, with 14 bases between. Germline values: CDR1 SGHNT, CDR2 YENEEA. CDR3 sequence reads: CASSLVGGGTYNEQFF. Written as DNA, the CDR3 is TGTGCCAGCAGCTTAGTCGGAGGGGGGACATACAATGAGCAGTTCTTC. Complete variable domain (other parts from reference TRBV11-3 and TRBJ2-1): EAGVVQSPRYKIIEKKQPVAFWCNPISGHNTLYWYLQNLGQGPELLIRYENEEAVDDSQLPKDRFSAERLKGVDSTLKIQPAELGDSAVYLCASSLVGGGTYNEQFFGPGTRLTVL.

The rearrangement links TRBV5-4 to TRBJ2-1; D not certain. Germline V gene lookup returns CDR1 SGHNT and CDR2 YYREEE (reference sequence). V was trimmed by 4 bases and J by 6 bases, leaving 14 bases between them. This CDR3 comprises 14 residues. The CDR3 nucleotides are TGTGCCAGCAGCCAAGACCATACGGTCAATGAGCAGTTCTTC. This encodes CASSQDHTVNEQFF.

This clonotype showed up many times. The chain is built from TRBV7-2 and TRBJ2-1, with TRBD2 matching 9 bases. The CDR3 runs 15 residues. CDR1 SGHTA and CDR2 FQGNSA come from the germline V gene. V shed 1 base, J shed 8 bases, and the junction held 6 bases outside the gene matches. This chain's CDR3 is CASSLVASGTDEQFF. In DNA form, the CDR3 reads TGTGCCAGCAGCTTAGTAGCTAGCGGGACTGATGAGCAGTTCTTC. Together with reference TRBV7-2 and TRBJ2-1, the CDR3 gives the full variable domain: GAGVSQSPSNKVTEKGKDVELRCDPISGHTALYWYRQSLGQGLEFLIYFQGNSAPDKSGLPSDRFSAERTGGSVSTLTIQRTQQEDSAVYLCASSLVASGTDEQFFGPGTRLTVL.

The chain links TRBV29-1 to TRBJ1-1; D unresolved. The CDR3 loop spans 13 amino acids. The germline V and J ends were trimmed by 6 bases and 1 base, with 12 bases remaining between them. The germline gives CDR1 SQVTM, CDR2 ANQGSEA. The CDR3 sequence: CSVTSPPNTEAFF. CDR3 DNA: TGCAGCGTCACAAGCCCCCCGAACACTGAAGCTTTCTTT.

This clonotype has more than one count but fewer than ten. The CDR3 nucleotides are TGTGCCAGCAGCTCGGGACAGGCGCTACTTTTCACTGAAGCTTTCTTT. This codes for CASSSGQALLFTEAFF. The gene calls are TRBV11-2 and TRBJ1-1; 8 bases match TRBD1. The CDR3 totals 16 residues. Germline V gives CDR1 SGHAT, CDR2 FQNNGV. The junction had 11 bases not matched to a gene; V was cut back by 4 bases and J by 4 bases.

This clonotype was found many times. This chain connects TRBV6-2 or TRBV6-3 to TRBJ2-1; D uncertain. Trimming took 4 bases from V and 3 from J, leaving 16 bases between them. In germline, CDR1 is MNHEY, CDR2 SVGEGT. The CDR3 is 16 residues long. The CDR3 is CASSSRPGTLYNEQFF. In DNA form, the CDR3 reads TGTGCCAGCAGTTCTCGTCCCGGAACTCTCTACAATGAGCAGTTCTTC.